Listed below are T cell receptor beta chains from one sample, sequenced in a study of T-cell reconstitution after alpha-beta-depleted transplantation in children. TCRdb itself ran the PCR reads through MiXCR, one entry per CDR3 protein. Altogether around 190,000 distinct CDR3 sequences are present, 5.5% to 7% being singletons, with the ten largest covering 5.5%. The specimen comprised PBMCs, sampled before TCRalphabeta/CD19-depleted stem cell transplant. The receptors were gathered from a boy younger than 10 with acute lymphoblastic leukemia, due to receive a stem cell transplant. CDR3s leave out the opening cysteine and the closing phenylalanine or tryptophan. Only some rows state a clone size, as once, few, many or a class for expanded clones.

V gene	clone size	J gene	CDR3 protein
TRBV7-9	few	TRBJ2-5	ASSRDWGETQY
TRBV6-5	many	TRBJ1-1	ASSHRQGAMNTEAF
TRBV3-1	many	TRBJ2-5	ASSQDFPGQPQETQY
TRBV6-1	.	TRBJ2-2	ASRPTGVVTGELF
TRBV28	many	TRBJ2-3	ASSLLGTGSTDTQY
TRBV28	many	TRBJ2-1	ASSLPRGLYNEQF
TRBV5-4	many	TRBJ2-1	ASSRDSPLKQF
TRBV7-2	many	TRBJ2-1	ASSPQRASGVNEQF
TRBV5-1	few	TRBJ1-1	ASSQRTGLNTEAF
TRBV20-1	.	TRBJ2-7	SAWGGEQGLEQY
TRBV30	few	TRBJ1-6	AWRKGANSPLH
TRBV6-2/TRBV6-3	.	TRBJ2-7	ASSPGNEQY
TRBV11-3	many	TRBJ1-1	ASSFMGTNTEAF
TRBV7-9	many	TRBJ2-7	ASSSGRTGSHEQY
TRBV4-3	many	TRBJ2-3	ASSLTSFSTDTQY
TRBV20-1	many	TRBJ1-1	SARANTEAF
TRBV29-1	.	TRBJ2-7	SVSGLAGALRGYEQY
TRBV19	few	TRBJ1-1	ASSKRVGTEAF
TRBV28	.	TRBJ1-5	ASSPLDREQQPQH
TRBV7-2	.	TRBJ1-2	ASSNRGSLGGYT
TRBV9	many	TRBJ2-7	ASSGSPDLGTTPYEQY
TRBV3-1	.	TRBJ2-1	ACSPTRGESSYNEQF
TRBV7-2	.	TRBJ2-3	ASRPSRGGGLADTQY
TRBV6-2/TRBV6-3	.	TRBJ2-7	ASRGTGRRYEQY
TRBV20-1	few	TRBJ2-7	SAEGGVASGSSVEQY
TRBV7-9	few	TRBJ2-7	ASSSISTRAYEQY
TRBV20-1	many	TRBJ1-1	SAVTTGRTEAF
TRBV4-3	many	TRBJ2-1	ASSQGGANEQF
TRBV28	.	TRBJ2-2	ASSLASLGLGANTGELF
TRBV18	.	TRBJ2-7	ASSPGVGHNEQY
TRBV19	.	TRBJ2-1	ASRSASARYNEQF
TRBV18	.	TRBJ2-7	ASSPPSGRFSYEQY
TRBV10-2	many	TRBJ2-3	ASSGATDTQY
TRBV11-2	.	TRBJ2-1	ASSFLAGLAYNEQF
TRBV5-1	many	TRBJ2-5	ASSLTGAIQETQY